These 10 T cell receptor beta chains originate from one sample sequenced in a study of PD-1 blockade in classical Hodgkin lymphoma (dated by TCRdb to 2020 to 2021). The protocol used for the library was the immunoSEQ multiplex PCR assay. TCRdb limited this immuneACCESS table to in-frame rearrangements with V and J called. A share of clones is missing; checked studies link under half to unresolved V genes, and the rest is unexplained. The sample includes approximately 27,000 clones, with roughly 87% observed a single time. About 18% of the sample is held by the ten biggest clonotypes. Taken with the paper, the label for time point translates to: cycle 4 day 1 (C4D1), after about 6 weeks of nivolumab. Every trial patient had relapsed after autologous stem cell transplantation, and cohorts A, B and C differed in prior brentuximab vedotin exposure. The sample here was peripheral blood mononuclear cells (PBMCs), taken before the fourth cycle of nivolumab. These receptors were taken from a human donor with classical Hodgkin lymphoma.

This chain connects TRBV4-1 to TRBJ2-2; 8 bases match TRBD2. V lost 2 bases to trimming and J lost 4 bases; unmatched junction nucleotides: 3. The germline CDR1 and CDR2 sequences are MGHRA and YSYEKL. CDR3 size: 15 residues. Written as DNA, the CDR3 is TGCGCCAGCAGCCAACGGGGGGGTGGCACCGGGGAGCTGTTTTTT. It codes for CASSQRGGGTGELFF.

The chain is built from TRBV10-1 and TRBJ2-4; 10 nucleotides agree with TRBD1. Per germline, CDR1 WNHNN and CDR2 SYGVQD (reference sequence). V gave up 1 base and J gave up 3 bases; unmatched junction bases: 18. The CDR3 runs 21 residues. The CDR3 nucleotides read TGCGCCAGCAGTGAGTGCAGGGGACAGGGGATTACTTACTTGGGCAAAAACATTCAGTACTTC. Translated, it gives CASSECRGQGITYLGKNIQYF.

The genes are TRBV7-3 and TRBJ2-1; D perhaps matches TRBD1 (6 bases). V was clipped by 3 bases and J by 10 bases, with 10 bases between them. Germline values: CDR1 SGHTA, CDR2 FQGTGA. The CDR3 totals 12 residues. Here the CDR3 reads CASSFRGTEQFF. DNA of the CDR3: TGTGCCAGCAGCTTCAGGGGTACCGAGCAGTTCTTC.

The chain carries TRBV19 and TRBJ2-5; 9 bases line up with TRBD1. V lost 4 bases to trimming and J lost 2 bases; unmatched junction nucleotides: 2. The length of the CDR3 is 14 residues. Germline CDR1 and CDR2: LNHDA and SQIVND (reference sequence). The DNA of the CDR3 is TGTGCCAGTAGTACTGGACAGGGGCAAGAGACCCAGTACTTC. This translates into CASSTGQGQETQYF. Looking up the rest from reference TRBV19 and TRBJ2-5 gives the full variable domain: DGGITQSPKYLFRKEGQNVTLSCEQNLNHDAMYWYRQDPGQGLRLIYYSQIVNDFQKGDIAEGYSVSREKKESFPLTVTSAQKNPTAFYLCASSTGQGQETQYFGPGTRLLVL.

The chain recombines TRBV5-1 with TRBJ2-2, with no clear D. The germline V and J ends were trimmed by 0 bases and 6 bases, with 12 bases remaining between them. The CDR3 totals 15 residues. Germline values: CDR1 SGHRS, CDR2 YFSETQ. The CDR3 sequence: CASSLDPLRPGELFF. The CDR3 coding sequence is TGCGCCAGCAGCTTGGACCCCCTACGTCCCGGGGAGCTGTTTTTT.

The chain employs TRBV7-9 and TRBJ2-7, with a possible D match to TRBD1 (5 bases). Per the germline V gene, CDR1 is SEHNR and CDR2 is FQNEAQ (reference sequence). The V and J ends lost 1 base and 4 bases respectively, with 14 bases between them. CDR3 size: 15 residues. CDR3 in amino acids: CASSLDWGLFYEQYF. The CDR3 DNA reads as TGTGCCAGCAGCTTAGATTGGGGCCTTTTTTACGAGCAGTACTTC.

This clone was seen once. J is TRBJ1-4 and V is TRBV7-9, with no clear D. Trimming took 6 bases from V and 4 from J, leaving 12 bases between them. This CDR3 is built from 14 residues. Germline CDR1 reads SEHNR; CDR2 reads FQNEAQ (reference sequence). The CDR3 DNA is TGTGCCAGCAGGATGACTTGGGGTAATGAAAAACTGTTTTTT. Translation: CASRMTWGNEKLFF.

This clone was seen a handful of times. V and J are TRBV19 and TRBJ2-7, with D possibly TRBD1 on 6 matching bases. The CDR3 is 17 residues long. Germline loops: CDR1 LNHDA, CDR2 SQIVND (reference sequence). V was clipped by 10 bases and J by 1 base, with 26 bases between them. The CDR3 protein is CANSINHGQHDSYEQYF. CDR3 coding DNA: TGTGCCAACTCGATCAACCACGGACAGCACGATTCCTACGAGCAGTACTTC.

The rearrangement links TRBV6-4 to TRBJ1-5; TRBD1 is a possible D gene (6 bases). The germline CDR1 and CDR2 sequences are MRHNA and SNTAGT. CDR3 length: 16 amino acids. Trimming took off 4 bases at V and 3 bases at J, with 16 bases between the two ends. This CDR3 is CASSASYWTDNQPQHF. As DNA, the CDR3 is TGTGCCAGCAGTGCGAGTTACTGGACAGACAATCAGCCCCAGCATTTT.

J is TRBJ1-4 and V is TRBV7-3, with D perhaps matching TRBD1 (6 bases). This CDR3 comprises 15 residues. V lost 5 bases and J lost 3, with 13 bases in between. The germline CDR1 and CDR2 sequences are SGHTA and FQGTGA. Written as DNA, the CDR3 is TGTGCCAGCAGCCCAACTGGGACATCTAATGAAAAACTGTTTTTT. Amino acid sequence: CASSPTGTSNEKLFF.